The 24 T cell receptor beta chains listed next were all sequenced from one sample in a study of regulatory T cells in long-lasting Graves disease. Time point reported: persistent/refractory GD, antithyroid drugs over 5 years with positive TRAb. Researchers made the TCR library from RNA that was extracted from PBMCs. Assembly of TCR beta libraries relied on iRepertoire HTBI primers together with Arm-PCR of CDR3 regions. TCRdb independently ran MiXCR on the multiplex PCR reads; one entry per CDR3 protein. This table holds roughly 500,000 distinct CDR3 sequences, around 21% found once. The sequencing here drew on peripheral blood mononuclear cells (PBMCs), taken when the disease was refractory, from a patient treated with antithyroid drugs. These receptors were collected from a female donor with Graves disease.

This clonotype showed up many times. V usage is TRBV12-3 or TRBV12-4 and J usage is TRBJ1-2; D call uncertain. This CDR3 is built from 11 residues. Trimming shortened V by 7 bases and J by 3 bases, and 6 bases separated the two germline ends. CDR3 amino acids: CASTRDYGYTF. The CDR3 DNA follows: TGTGCCAGCACCCGAGACTATGGCTACACCTTC.

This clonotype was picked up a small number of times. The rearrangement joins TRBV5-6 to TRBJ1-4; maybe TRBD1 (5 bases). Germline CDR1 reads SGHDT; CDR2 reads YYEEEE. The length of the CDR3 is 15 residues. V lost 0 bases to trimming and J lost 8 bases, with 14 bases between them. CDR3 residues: CASSLDGGEEEKLFF. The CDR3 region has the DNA TGTGCCAGCAGCTTGGATGGGGGAGAGGAAGAAAAACTGTTTTTT.

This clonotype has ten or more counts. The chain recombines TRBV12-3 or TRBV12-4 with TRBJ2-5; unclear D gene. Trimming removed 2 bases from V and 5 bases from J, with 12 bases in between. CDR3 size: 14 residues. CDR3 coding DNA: TGTGCCAGCAGTTTACGTTTGGGTCTGGAGACCCAGTACTTC. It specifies CASSLRLGLETQYF.

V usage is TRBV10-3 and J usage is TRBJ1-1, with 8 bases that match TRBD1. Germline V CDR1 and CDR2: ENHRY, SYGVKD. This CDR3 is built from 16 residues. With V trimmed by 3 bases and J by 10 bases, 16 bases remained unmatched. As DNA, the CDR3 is TGTGCCATCAGTGAATCGGGTGTCAGGGGGCGAGAAGGAGCTTTCTTT. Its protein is CAISESGVRGREGAFF.

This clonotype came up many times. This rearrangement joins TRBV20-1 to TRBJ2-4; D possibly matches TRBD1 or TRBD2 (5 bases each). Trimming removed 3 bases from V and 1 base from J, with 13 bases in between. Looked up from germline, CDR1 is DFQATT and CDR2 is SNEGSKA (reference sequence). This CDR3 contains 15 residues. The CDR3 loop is CSARPLGTAKNIQYF. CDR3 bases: TGCAGTGCTAGGCCTCTCGGGACGGCCAAAAACATTCAGTACTTC.

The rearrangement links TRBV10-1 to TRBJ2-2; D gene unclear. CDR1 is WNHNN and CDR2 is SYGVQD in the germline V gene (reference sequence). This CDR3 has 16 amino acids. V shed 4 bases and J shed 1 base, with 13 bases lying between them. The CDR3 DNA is TGCGCCAGCAGTGCCGGGCGGCTGTTGAACACCGGGGAGCTGTTTTTT. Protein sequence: CASSAGRLLNTGELFF.

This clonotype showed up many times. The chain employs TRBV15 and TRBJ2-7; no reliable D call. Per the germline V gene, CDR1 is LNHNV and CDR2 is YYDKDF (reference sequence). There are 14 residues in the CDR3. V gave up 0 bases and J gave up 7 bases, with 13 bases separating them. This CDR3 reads CATSRDRVVGEQYF. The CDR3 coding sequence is TGTGCCACCAGCAGAGATCGGGTGGTGGGTGAGCAGTACTTC. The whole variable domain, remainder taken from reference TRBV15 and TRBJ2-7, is DAMVIQNPRYQVTQFGKPVTLSCSQTLNHNVMYWYQQKSSQAPKLLFHYYDKDFNNEADTPDNFQSRRPNTSFCFLDIRSPGLGDTAMYLCATSRDRVVGEQYFGPGTRLTVT.

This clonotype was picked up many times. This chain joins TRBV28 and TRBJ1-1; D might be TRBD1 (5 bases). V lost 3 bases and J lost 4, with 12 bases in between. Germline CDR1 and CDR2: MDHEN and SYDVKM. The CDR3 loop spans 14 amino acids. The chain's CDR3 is CASSFVRGVTEAFF. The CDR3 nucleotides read TGTGCCAGCAGTTTTGTGCGGGGGGTCACTGAAGCTTTCTTT.

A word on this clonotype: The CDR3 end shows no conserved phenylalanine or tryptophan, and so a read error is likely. CDR3 residues: CASSPLGTEVMNTEAFL. In nucleotides, the CDR3 is TGTGCCAGCTCACCACTCGGGACAGAGGTCATGAACACTGAAGCTTTCCTT. The chain uses TRBV18 and TRBJ1-1; TRBD1 aligns across 7 bases. The CDR3 runs to 17 residues. Germline V gene sequence: CDR1 KGHSH, CDR2 LQKENI. After removal of 1 base from V and 0 bases from J, the junction contained 8 bases not matched to a gene.

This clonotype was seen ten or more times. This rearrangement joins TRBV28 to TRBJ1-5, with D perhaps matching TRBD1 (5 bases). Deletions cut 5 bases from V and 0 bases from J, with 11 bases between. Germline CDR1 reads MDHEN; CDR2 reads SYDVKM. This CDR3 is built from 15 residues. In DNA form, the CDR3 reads TGTGCCAGCAGTCCGGGAGGGGATAGCAATCAGCCCCAGCATTTT. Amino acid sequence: CASSPGGDSNQPQHF.

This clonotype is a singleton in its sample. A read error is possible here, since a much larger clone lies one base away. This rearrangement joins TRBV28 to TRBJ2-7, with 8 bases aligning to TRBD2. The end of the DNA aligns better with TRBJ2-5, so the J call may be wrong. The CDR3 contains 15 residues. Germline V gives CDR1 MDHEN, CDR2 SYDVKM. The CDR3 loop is CASSLSPGGGGTQYF. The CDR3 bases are TGTGCCAGCAGTTTATCTCCCGGGGGGGGAGGGACCCAGTACTTC.

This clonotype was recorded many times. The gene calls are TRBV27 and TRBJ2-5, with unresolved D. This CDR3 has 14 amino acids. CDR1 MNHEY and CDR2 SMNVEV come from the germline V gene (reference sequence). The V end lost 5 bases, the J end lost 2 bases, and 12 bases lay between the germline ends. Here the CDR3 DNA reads TGTGCCAGCAGTCTAAACGCCGGTCAAGAGACCCAGTACTTC. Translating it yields CASSLNAGQETQYF.

The CDR3 loop reads CASSQTRAEAFF. For the CDR3, the DNA is TGCGCCAGCAGCCAAACAAGGGCTGAAGCTTTCTTT. The chain links TRBV4-1 to TRBJ1-1; D remains unclear. V lost 2 bases, J lost 6 bases, and 7 bases lay in between. From germline, CDR1 is MGHRA and CDR2 YSYEKL. This CDR3 region has 12 residues.

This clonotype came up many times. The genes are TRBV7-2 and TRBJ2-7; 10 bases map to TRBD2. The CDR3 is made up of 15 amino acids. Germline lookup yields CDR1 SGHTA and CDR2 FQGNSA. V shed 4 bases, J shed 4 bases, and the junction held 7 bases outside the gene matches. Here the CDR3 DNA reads TGTGCCAGCAGCTCTCCCCCTAGCGGGAGTTACGAGCAGTACTTC. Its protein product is CASSSPPSGSYEQYF.

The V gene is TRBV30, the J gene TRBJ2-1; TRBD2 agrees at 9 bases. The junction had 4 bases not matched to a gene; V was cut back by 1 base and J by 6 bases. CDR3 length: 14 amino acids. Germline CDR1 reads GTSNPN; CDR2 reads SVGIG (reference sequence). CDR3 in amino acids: CAWSGGRAGNEQFF. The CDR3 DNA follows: TGTGCCTGGAGTGGCGGGAGGGCAGGCAATGAGCAGTTCTTC.

The CDR3 reads CASSLRPGLGTSSEQFF. The CDR3 nucleotides read TGTGCCAGCAGCCTAAGACCGGGACTAGGAACATCTAGTGAGCAGTTCTTC. This chain links TRBV7-3 with TRBJ2-1; 8 nucleotides match TRBD2. The CDR3 runs to 17 residues. Germline V gene data show CDR1 as SGHTA and CDR2 as FQGTGA. V dropped 5 bases and J dropped 9; count of bases not matched to a gene: 18. Full variable domain (rest looked up from reference TRBV7-3 and TRBJ2-1): GAGVSQTPSNKVTEKGKYVELRCDPISGHTALYWYRQSLGQGPEFLIYFQGTGAADDSGLPNDRFFAVRPEGSVSTLKIQRTERGDSAVYLCASSLRPGLGTSSEQFFGPGTRLTVL.

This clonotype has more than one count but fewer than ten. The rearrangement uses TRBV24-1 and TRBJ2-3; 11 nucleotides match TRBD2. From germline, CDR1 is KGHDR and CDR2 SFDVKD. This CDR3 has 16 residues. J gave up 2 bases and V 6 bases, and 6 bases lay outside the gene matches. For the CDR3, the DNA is TGTGCCACCAGTACTAGCGGGAGTTTCCCCACAGATACGCAGTATTTT. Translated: CATSTSGSFPTDTQYF.

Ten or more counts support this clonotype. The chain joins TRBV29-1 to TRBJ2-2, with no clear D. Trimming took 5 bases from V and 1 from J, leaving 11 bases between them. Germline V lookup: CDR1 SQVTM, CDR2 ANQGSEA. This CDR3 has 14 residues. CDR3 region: CSVYPNRNTGELFF. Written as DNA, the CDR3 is TGCAGCGTTTACCCCAACAGGAACACCGGGGAGCTGTTTTTT.

CDR3 in DNA: TGTGCCAGCAGCCCCCTCAAGAACACTGAAGCTTTCTTT. It is translated as CASSPLKNTEAFF. The chain links TRBV6-1 to TRBJ1-1; D is undetermined. CDR1 is MNHNS and CDR2 is SASEGT in the germline V gene. V lost 6 bases and J 1 base, leaving 9 bases between the germline ends. The CDR3 is 13 residues long.

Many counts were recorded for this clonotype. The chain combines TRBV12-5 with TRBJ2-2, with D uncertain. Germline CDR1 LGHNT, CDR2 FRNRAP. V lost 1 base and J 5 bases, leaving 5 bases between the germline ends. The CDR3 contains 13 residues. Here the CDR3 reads CASGLELTGELFF. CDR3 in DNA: TGTGCTAGTGGTTTGGAACTGACCGGGGAGCTGTTTTTT.

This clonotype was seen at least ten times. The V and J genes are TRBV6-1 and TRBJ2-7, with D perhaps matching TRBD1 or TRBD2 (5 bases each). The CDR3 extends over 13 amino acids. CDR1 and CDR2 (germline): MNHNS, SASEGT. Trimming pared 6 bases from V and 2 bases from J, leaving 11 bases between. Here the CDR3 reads CASRRGSTYEQYF. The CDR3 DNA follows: TGTGCCAGCAGGAGGGGAAGCACCTACGAGCAGTACTTC.

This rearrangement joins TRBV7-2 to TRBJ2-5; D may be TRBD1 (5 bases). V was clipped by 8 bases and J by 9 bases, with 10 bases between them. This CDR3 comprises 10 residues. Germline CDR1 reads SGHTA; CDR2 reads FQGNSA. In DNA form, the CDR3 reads TGTGCCAGCGGACACCCACCCCAGTACTTC. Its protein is CASGHPPQYF.

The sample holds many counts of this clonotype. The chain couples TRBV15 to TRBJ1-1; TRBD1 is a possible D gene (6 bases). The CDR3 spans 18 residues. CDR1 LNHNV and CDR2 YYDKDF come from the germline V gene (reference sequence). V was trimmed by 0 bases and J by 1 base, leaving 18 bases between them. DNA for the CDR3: TGTGCCACCAGCAGAGATCCCGCGCGACAGGCAGCGAACACTGAAGCTTTCTTT. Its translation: CATSRDPARQAANTEAFF.

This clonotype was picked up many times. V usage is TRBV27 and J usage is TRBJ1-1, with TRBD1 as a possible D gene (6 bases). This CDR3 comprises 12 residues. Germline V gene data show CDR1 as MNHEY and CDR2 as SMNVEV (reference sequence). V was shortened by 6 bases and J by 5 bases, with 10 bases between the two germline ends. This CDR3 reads CASRHRGTEAFF. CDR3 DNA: TGTGCCAGCAGACATAGGGGGACTGAAGCTTTCTTT.